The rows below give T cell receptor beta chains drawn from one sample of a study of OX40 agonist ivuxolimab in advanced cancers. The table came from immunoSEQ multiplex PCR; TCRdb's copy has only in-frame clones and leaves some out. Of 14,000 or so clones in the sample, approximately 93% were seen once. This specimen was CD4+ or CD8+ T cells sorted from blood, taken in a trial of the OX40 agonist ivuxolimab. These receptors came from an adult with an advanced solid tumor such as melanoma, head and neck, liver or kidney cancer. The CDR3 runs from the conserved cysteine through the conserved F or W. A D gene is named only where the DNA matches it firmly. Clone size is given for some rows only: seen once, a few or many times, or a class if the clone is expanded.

CDR3 protein: CASSFTPNYGYTF
CDR3 DNA: TGTGCCAGCAGCTTCACGCCTAACTATGGCTACACCTTC
J gene: TRBJ1-2
CDR3 length: 13
V gene: TRBV7-9
D gene: .
clone size: .

CDR3 protein: CASSQQESGASSYEQYF
CDR3 DNA: TGTGCCAGCAGCCAACAGGAAAGCGGGGCAAGCTCCTACGAGCAGTACTTC
J gene: TRBJ2-7
CDR3 length: 17
V gene: TRBV4-2
D gene: TRBD2
clone size: .

CDR3 protein: CASSKGYRDGSNQPQHF
CDR3 DNA: TGTGCCAGCAGCAAAGGATATCGAGACGGAAGCAATCAGCCCCAGCATTTT
J gene: TRBJ1-5
CDR3 length: 17
V gene: TRBV21-1
D gene: .
clone size: once

CDR3 protein: CASSLPAGDDQETQYF
CDR3 DNA: TGTGCCAGCAGCCTGCCGGCGGGGGATGATCAAGAGACCCAGTACTTC
J gene: TRBJ2-5
CDR3 length: 16
V gene: TRBV5-6
D gene: TRBD2
clone size: .

CDR3 protein: CASSGLATSYEQYF
CDR3 DNA: TGTGCCAGCAGTGGACTCGCAACCTCCTACGAGCAGTACTTC
J gene: TRBJ2-7
CDR3 length: 14
V gene: TRBV2
D gene: .
clone size: once

CDR3 protein: CASSQTSGSYEQYF
CDR3 DNA: TGTGCCAGCAGCCAAACTAGCGGCTCCTACGAGCAGTACTTC
J gene: TRBJ2-7
CDR3 length: 14
V gene: TRBV5-4
D gene: TRBD2
clone size: .

CDR3 protein: CASTKDREQYF
CDR3 DNA: TGTGCCAGCACTAAGGATCGCGAGCAGTACTTC
J gene: TRBJ2-7
CDR3 length: 11
V gene: TRBV2
D gene: .
clone size: .

CDR3 protein: CASSPGMFDEQFF
CDR3 DNA: TGTGCCAGCAGCCCAGGTATGTTCGATGAGCAGTTCTTC
J gene: TRBJ2-1
CDR3 length: 13
V gene: TRBV11-3
D gene: .
clone size: .

CDR3 protein: CASSTGGGGAYEQYF
CDR3 DNA: TGTGCCAGTAGTACCGGGGGGGGCGGAGCCTACGAGCAGTACTTC
J gene: TRBJ2-7
CDR3 length: 15
V gene: TRBV19
D gene: TRBD2
clone size: .

CDR3 protein: CASSPAGGAANEKLFF
CDR3 DNA: TGTGCCAGCAGCCCAGCCGGGGGGGCGGCTAATGAAAAACTGTTTTTT
J gene: TRBJ1-4
CDR3 length: 16
V gene: TRBV9
D gene: .
clone size: once

CDR3 protein: CASSSKGTGRWDNEQFF
CDR3 DNA: TGTGCCAGTAGTTCTAAGGGTACGGGGAGGTGGGACAATGAGCAGTTCTTC
J gene: TRBJ2-1
CDR3 length: 17
V gene: TRBV19
D gene: .
clone size: .

CDR3 protein: CASSLSAYEQYF
CDR3 DNA: TGTGCCAGCAGCTTAAGCGCCTACGAGCAGTACTTC
J gene: TRBJ2-7
CDR3 length: 12
V gene: TRBV5-8
D gene: .
clone size: .

CDR3 protein: CATSQGGWGNTIYF
CDR3 DNA: TGTGCCACCTCACAGGGAGGTTGGGGAAACACCATATATTTT
J gene: TRBJ1-3
CDR3 length: 14
V gene: TRBV9
D gene: .
clone size: .

CDR3 protein: CASSQSGGTYEQYF
CDR3 DNA: TGCGCCAGCAGCCAATCGGGGGGGACCTACGAGCAGTACTTC
J gene: TRBJ2-7
CDR3 length: 14
V gene: TRBV4-3
D gene: TRBD2
clone size: .

CDR3 protein: CASSLITDTQYF
CDR3 DNA: TGTGCCAGCAGCCTCATCACAGATACGCAGTATTTT
J gene: TRBJ2-3
CDR3 length: 12
V gene: TRBV5-6
D gene: .
clone size: few

CDR3 protein: CASSGGPGGVTEAFF
CDR3 DNA: TGTGCCAGCAGCGGTGGACCCGGAGGGGTCACTGAAGCTTTCTTT
J gene: TRBJ1-1
CDR3 length: 15
V gene: TRBV5-4
D gene: .
clone size: few

CDR3 protein: CASSQITGLDSYNEQFF
CDR3 DNA: TGTGCCAGCAGCCAAATAACAGGACTCGACTCCTACAATGAGCAGTTCTTC
J gene: TRBJ2-1
CDR3 length: 17
V gene: TRBV11-2
D gene: .
clone size: .

CDR3 protein: CAWTRGGAADTQYF
CDR3 DNA: TGTGCCTGGACGCGGGGGGGCGCGGCAGATACGCAGTATTTT
J gene: TRBJ2-3
CDR3 length: 14
V gene: TRBV30
D gene: TRBD2
clone size: .

CDR3 protein: CASRPRYGVHEQYF
CDR3 DNA: TGTGCCAGCAGACCCAGATACGGGGTTCACGAGCAGTACTTC
J gene: TRBJ2-7
CDR3 length: 14
V gene: TRBV14
D gene: .
clone size: .

CDR3 protein: CASSPRQGSETQYF
CDR3 DNA: TGTGCCAGCTCACCGCGACAAGGGTCAGAGACCCAGTACTTC
J gene: TRBJ2-5
CDR3 length: 14
V gene: TRBV18
D gene: .
clone size: .

CDR3 protein: CASYTEEAYEQYF
CDR3 DNA: TGTGCCAGCTATACAGAGGAAGCCTACGAGCAGTACTTC
J gene: TRBJ2-7
CDR3 length: 13
V gene: TRBV28
D gene: .
clone size: .

CDR3 protein: CASSLTTAQGSMEGYTF
CDR3 DNA: TGTGCCAGCAGCTTGACGACGGCTCAGGGGTCGATGGAGGGCTACACCTTC
J gene: TRBJ1-2
CDR3 length: 17
V gene: TRBV7-9
D gene: .
clone size: .

CDR3 protein: CASSLDISYEQYF
CDR3 DNA: TGTGCCAGCAGCTTGGACATCTCCTACGAGCAGTACTTC
J gene: TRBJ2-7
CDR3 length: 13
V gene: TRBV5-5
D gene: .
clone size: .

CDR3 protein: CASSATQSSYNEQFF
CDR3 DNA: TGCGCCAGCAGCGCGACACAGAGCTCCTACAATGAGCAGTTCTTC
J gene: TRBJ2-1
CDR3 length: 15
V gene: TRBV5-1
D gene: .
clone size: .

CDR3 protein: CASSYSNSGNEQYF
CDR3 DNA: TGTGCCAGCAGTTACTCGAATAGCGGTAACGAGCAGTACTTC
J gene: TRBJ2-7
CDR3 length: 14
V gene: TRBV6-5
D gene: .
clone size: .

CDR3 protein: CASSGQGYSNQPQHF
CDR3 DNA: TGTGCCAGCAGTGGGCAGGGCTATAGCAATCAGCCCCAGCATTTT
J gene: TRBJ1-5
CDR3 length: 15
V gene: TRBV6-1
D gene: .
clone size: .

CDR3 protein: CASTLGGWTEAFF
CDR3 DNA: TGTGCCAGCACTCTGGGGGGTTGGACTGAAGCTTTCTTT
J gene: TRBJ1-1
CDR3 length: 13
V gene: TRBV28
D gene: .
clone size: .

CDR3 protein: CASSMTGGADTQYF
CDR3 DNA: TGTGCCAGTAGTATGACTGGCGGCGCAGATACGCAGTATTTT
J gene: TRBJ2-3
CDR3 length: 14
V gene: TRBV19
D gene: .
clone size: once

CDR3 protein: CASSFGTSGYEQYF
CDR3 DNA: TGTGCCAGCAGCTTCGGGACTAGCGGCTACGAGCAGTACTTC
J gene: TRBJ2-7
CDR3 length: 14
V gene: TRBV11-2
D gene: TRBD2
clone size: .